This is a list of T cell receptor beta chains from one sample in a study of cytomegalovirus exposure and HLA in healthy donors. Profiled with immunoSEQ multiplex PCR; TCRdb holds only in-frame clones, not every one. This sample yields some 140,000 clones, of which roughly four fifths are seen a single time; approximately 8.2% belongs to the top ten. Sequencing used PBMCs. The origin of the receptors is a woman in her forties or fifties in good health and CMV-seropositive. Each CDR3 is given with its conserved first and last residue. D genes are given only for firm matches. Expanded clones are given a class, and other clones once, few, many or no size at all.

v_call	j_call	d_call	clone_size	cdr3_aa	cdr3_nt
TRBV7-2	TRBJ1-3	TRBD1	.	CASSLSGGLGNTIYF	TGTGCCAGCAGCTTATCAGGGGGCCTTGGAAACACCATATATTTT
TRBV6-4	TRBJ2-2	.	.	CASSDSGTLTGELFF	TGTGCCAGCAGTGACTCGGGCACCCTCACCGGGGAGCTGTTTTTT
TRBV5-1	TRBJ1-1	TRBD1	.	CASSSWDRANTEAFF	TGCGCCAGCAGCTCCTGGGACAGGGCGAACACTGAAGCTTTCTTT
TRBV9	TRBJ2-7	TRBD2	.	CASSASPSGGLGYEQYF	TGTGCCAGCAGCGCCTCGCCCTCGGGAGGCTTAGGCTACGAGCAGTACTTC
TRBV5-8	TRBJ2-7	.	.	CASSLEGGQGSYEQYF	TGTGCCAGCAGCTTGGAAGGGGGTCAGGGCTCCTACGAGCAGTACTTC
TRBV15	TRBJ2-2	.	.	CATSIHSPGELFF	TGTGCCACCAGCATTCATTCCCCCGGGGAGCTGTTTTTT
TRBV30	TRBJ2-2	.	.	CAWSVFSGELFF	TGTGCCTGGAGTGTTTTCAGCGGAGAGCTGTTTTTT
TRBV5-1	TRBJ1-1	.	few	CASSLGTAATEAFF	TGCGCCAGCAGCTTGGGGACAGCAGCCACTGAAGCTTTCTTT
TRBV4-1	TRBJ2-7	.	once	CASSQRTQTYEQYF	TGCGCCAGCAGCCAAAGGACACAGACCTACGAGCAGTACTTC
TRBV6-5	TRBJ1-2	.	once	CASSEDSYGYTF	TGTGCCAGCAGTGAAGACAGCTATGGCTACACCTTC
TRBV7-7	TRBJ2-5	.	.	CASSLAKNSVEAQYF	TGTGCTAGCAGCTTAGCGAAGAATAGTGTAGAGGCCCAGTACTTC
TRBV9	TRBJ2-2	.	.	CASSWGSANTGELFF	TGTGCCAGCAGCTGGGGCAGCGCGAACACCGGGGAGCTGTTTTTT
TRBV4-1	TRBJ1-5	TRBD1	.	CASSQSNDRVEKHF	TGCGCCAGCAGCCAATCAAATGACAGGGTGGAAAAACATTTT
TRBV30	TRBJ2-7	.	.	CAWSVQGGAEQYF	TGTGCCTGGAGTGTACAAGGGGGTGCGGAGCAGTACTTC
TRBV19	TRBJ1-2	TRBD1	.	CAAQRPRQGGLYGYTF	TGTGCCGCTCAAAGGCCCCGACAGGGAGGTTTGTATGGCTACACCTTC
TRBV18	TRBJ2-5	TRBD1	.	CASSPQTGSETQYF	TGTGCCAGCTCACCGCAGACAGGGTCTGAGACCCAGTACTTC
TRBV10-3	TRBJ2-2	.	.	CAISDRGDSGELFF	TGTGCCATCAGTGACAGGGGTGATTCCGGGGAGCTGTTTTTT
TRBV18	TRBJ2-5	.	.	CASSPQFQETQYF	TGTGCCAGCTCACCCCAGTTCCAAGAGACCCAGTACTTC
TRBV7-9	TRBJ2-1	.	.	CASSLAHNEQFF	TGTGCCAGCAGCTTAGCCCATAATGAGCAGTTCTTC
TRBV5-1	TRBJ2-3	TRBD2	.	CASSLSGEPTDTQYF	TGCGCCAGCAGCTTGAGCGGGGAACCCACAGATACGCAGTATTTT
TRBV30	TRBJ2-1	.	.	CAWSVVGTYNEQFF	TGTGCCTGGAGTGTCGTCGGGACCTACAATGAGCAGTTCTTC
TRBV5-6	TRBJ2-5	TRBD2	.	CASSFLAGGQETQYF	TGTGCCAGCAGCTTTCTAGCGGGGGGGCAAGAGACCCAGTACTTC
TRBV6-5	TRBJ2-3	.	.	CASSEGARDTQYF	TGTGCCAGCTCGGAGGGGGCCAGAGATACGCAGTATTTT
TRBV6-6	TRBJ2-4	.	.	CASRLRGTENIQYF	TGTGCCAGCAGACTCCGGGGGACAGAAAACATTCAGTACTTC
TRBV5-8	TRBJ2-2	.	.	CASTRHSTGELFF	TGTGCCAGCACCAGACACTCCACCGGGGAGCTGTTTTTT
TRBV4-1	TRBJ1-1	TRBD1	.	CASGTRTGETEAFF	TGCGCCAGCGGGACACGGACAGGGGAGACTGAAGCTTTCTTT
TRBV27	TRBJ2-7	.	few	CASSLGQGWNEQYF	TGTGCCAGCTCTCTGGGGCAGGGGTGGAACGAGCAGTACTTC
TRBV28	TRBJ1-1	.	.	CASSLAGAAGTEAFF	TGTGCCAGCAGTTTGGCAGGGGCAGCGGGAACTGAAGCTTTCTTT
TRBV5-1	TRBJ1-5	.	.	CASSLQADQPQHF	TGCGCCAGCAGCTTACAGGCTGATCAGCCCCAGCATTTT
TRBV4-1	TRBJ1-6	TRBD1	.	CASSQDRSRGQKNSPLHF	TGCGCCAGCAGCCAAGATCGAAGCAGGGGGCAAAAAAATTCACCCCTCCACTTT
TRBV30	TRBJ2-5	.	.	CAWSVGGGAETQYF	TGTGCCTGGAGTGTAGGTGGCGGGGCGGAGACCCAGTACTTC
TRBV7-7	TRBJ2-1	TRBD2	few	CASSSGLAGYNEQFF	TGTGCTAGCAGCTCGGGACTAGCGGGCTACAATGAGCAGTTCTTC
TRBV7-7	TRBJ2-5	TRBD1	.	CASSQTGLQETQYF	TGTGCTAGCAGCCAGACAGGGCTCCAAGAGACCCAGTACTTC
TRBV4-1	TRBJ1-4	TRBD1	.	CASSPGTVPNEKLFF	TGCGCCAGCAGCCCCGGGACAGTCCCAAATGAAAAACTGTTTTTT
TRBV13	TRBJ2-2	.	few	CASSPPAVPPNTGELFF	TGTGCCAGCAGCCCCCCAGCGGTTCCACCGAACACCGGGGAGCTGTTTTTT
TRBV5-8	TRBJ1-1	.	.	CASSLIGRAFF	TGTGCCAGCAGCTTGATAGGGAGGGCTTTCTTT
TRBV11-2	TRBJ2-3	.	.	CASSLLTSSDTQYF	TGTGCCAGCAGCTTACTAACCTCGTCAGATACGCAGTATTTT
TRBV9	TRBJ1-2	.	.	CASSAVGGQGYTF	TGTGCCAGCAGCGCCGTGGGGGGTCAAGGCTACACCTTC
TRBV30	TRBJ1-4	TRBD1	.	CAWSVGQGEEKLFF	TGTGCCTGGAGTGTAGGGCAGGGGGAGGAAAAACTGTTTTTT
TRBV7-3	TRBJ2-1	TRBD1	.	CASSFTGVESEQFF	TGTGCCAGCAGCTTTACAGGGGTGGAAAGTGAGCAGTTCTTC
TRBV5-1	TRBJ1-3	.	few	CASSLAARSAIYF	TGCGCCAGCAGCTTGGCCGCTCGCTCGGCCATATATTTT